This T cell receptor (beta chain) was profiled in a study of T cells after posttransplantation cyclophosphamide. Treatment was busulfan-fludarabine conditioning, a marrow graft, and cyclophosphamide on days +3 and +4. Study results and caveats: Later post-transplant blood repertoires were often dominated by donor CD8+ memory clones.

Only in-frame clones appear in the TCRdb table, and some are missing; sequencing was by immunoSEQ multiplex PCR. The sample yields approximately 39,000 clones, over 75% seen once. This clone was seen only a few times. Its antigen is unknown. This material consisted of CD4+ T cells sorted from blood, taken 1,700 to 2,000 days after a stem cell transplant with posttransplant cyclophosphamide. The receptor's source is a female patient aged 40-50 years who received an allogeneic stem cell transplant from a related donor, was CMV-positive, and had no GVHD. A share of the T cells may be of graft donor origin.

The chain's CDR3 is CASSISSGGPLDTQYF. The CDR3, as DNA: TGTGCCAGTAGTATATCTAGCGGGGGACCGCTTGATACGCAGTATTTT. The V call is TRBV19, the J call TRBJ2-3, with 10 bases matching TRBD2. Germline assignment: CDR1 LNHDA and CDR2 SQIVND (reference sequence). This CDR3 spans 16 amino acids. V was pared by 2 bases and J by 6 bases, with 8 bases of the junction left unmatched.